Listed here is a single T cell receptor beta chain. Measured with immunoSEQ multiplex PCR; TCRdb has only the in-frame clones, and not every one. Seen here are some 100,000 clones, roughly 90% observed once, and the top ten hold just under 2%. The CDR3 is made up of 16 amino acids. The V and J ends lost 1 base and 8 bases, in that order; junction bases with no gene match: 6. CDR1 and CDR2 (germline): SGHKS, YYEKEE (reference sequence). The sample originates from a study of T cell changes during pregnancy in multiple sclerosis. Material: peripheral blood, obtained after pregnancy. The rearrangement links TRBV5-5 to TRBJ1-6; 10 nucleotides agree with TRBD1. The TCR was taken from a female donor with multiple sclerosis, enrolled in a pregnancy study. CDR3 sequence reads: CASSLYPGTGDSPLHF. As DNA, the CDR3 is TGTGCCAGCAGCTTGTACCCCGGGACAGGGGATTCACCCCTCCACTTT.